What follows are 31 T cell receptor beta chains derived from one specimen sequenced in a study of cytomegalovirus exposure and HLA in healthy donors (dated by TCRdb to about 2017). The library came from the immunoSEQ multiplex PCR assay. The multiplex PCR relied on a mix of 60 forward primers for TCR Vbeta segments and 13 reverse primers for TCR Jbeta segments. The table comes from immuneACCESS by way of TCRdb, which keeps in-frame sequences with V and J called. Part of the clones is missing from these tables; in studies checked, under half for an unresolved V gene and the rest for unknown reasons. The sample table records more than 100,000 clones. Of the sample, around 3.6% falls within the top ten clones. Sequenced sample: PBMCs. The receptors were sampled from a man aged 18 to 30 in good health and CMV-seronegative.

The genes are TRBV6-5 and TRBJ2-7, with D tentatively TRBD2 (5 bases). This CDR3 is built from 14 residues. CDR1 is MNHEY, CDR2 SVGAGI, per germline. V was trimmed by 6 bases and J by 6 bases, leaving 18 bases between them. The CDR3 region is CASSRNVEGGEQYF. In DNA form, the CDR3 reads TGTGCCAGCAGCCGGAACGTTGAGGGCGGCGAGCAGTACTTC.

The J gene is TRBJ1-5, the V gene TRBV2; D is possibly TRBD1 (6 bases). Trimming cost V 5 bases and J 4 bases, with 12 bases left between them. Germline V gene lookup returns CDR1 SNHLY and CDR2 FYNNEI. The CDR3 contains 14 residues. The CDR3 DNA sequence: TGTGCCAGCAGTAGGGACAAGGCAAATCAGCCCCAGCATTTT. Protein product: CASSRDKANQPQHF.

The gene calls are TRBV5-5 and TRBJ2-1, with 9 bases fitting TRBD2. CDR1 SGHKS and CDR2 YYEKEE come from the germline V gene (reference sequence). With V trimmed by 4 bases and J by 6 bases, 5 bases remained unmatched. The CDR3 runs 14 residues. CDR3 DNA: TGTGCCAGCAGCGGGCGGGAGGGGCCCAATGAGCAGTTCTTC. Translation gives CASSGREGPNEQFF.

The chain recombines TRBV6-1 with TRBJ1-5; D possibly corresponds to TRBD1 (5 bases). Germline V gene lookup returns CDR1 MNHNS and CDR2 SASEGT. V was shortened by 0 bases and J by 4 bases, with 13 bases between the two germline ends. CDR3 length equals 16 residues. CDR3: CASSEAVWGGNQPQHF. The DNA of the CDR3 is TGTGCCAGCAGTGAAGCCGTGTGGGGCGGAAATCAGCCCCAGCATTTT.

V gene TRBV2 combines with J gene TRBJ1-6; 7 bases are a match to TRBD1. The V gene's germline CDR1 is SNHLY and CDR2 FYNNEI. After removal of 5 bases from V and 7 bases from J, the junction contained 2 bases not matched to a gene. The CDR3 runs to 13 residues. The CDR3 loop reads CASSRDRNSPLHF. CDR3 bases: TGTGCCAGCAGTCGGGACAGAAATTCACCCCTCCACTTT.

The chain employs TRBV12-5 and TRBJ2-5; TRBD1 agrees at 7 bases. With the DNA end fitting TRBJ2-7 better, the J assignment may be wrong. CDR1 LGHNT and CDR2 FRNRAP come from the germline V gene. This CDR3 is 17 amino acids long. The CDR3 nucleotides read TGTGCTAGTGGTTGGTACCTACCGGGACAGAAGAACTACGAGCAGTACTTC. This codes for CASGWYLPGQKNYEQYF.

This chain connects TRBV28 to TRBJ1-5, with a tentative D call TRBD1 (6 bases). The CDR3 is 16 amino acids. V shed 3 bases and J shed 0 bases, with 12 bases lying between them. CDR1 and CDR2 (germline): MDHEN, SYDVKM. In DNA form, the CDR3 reads TGTGCCAGCAGTTTTCGGCAGGGGAATAGCAATCAGCCCCAGCATTTT. Its protein is CASSFRQGNSNQPQHF.

V and J are TRBV7-2 and TRBJ2-2, with TRBD1 identical over 10 bases. J gave up 4 bases and V 8 bases, and 4 bases lay outside the gene matches. This CDR3 is 14 amino acids long. Looked up from germline, CDR1 is SGHTA and CDR2 is FQGNSA. CDR3 coding DNA: TGTGCCAGCGCGGGACAGGGGTTCACCGGGGAGCTGTTTTTT. Translation gives CASAGQGFTGELFF.

This chain joins TRBV6-1 and TRBJ1-1; 7 nucleotides agree with TRBD1. The CDR3 loop spans 12 amino acids. CDR1 and CDR2 (germline): MNHNS, SASEGT. V shed 6 bases, J shed 10 bases, and the junction held 8 bases outside the gene matches. The CDR3 loop is CASSPTTGRAFF. As DNA, the CDR3 is TGTGCCAGCAGCCCGACGACAGGGCGAGCTTTCTTT.

J is TRBJ2-6 and V is TRBV13; D may be TRBD2 (6 bases). From germline, CDR1 is PRHDT and CDR2 FYEKMQ (reference sequence). Deletions cut 5 bases from V and 0 bases from J, with 14 bases between. CDR3 length: 17 residues. CDR3 sequence reads: CASSPRGGDSGANVLTF. Written as DNA, the CDR3 is TGTGCCAGCAGCCCCCGAGGAGGGGACTCTGGGGCCAACGTCCTGACTTTC. Supplemented by reference TRBV13 and TRBJ2-6, the full variable domain reads AAGVIQSPRHLIKEKRETATLKCYPIPRHDTVYWYQQGPGQDPQFLISFYEKMQSDKGSIPDRFSAQQFSDYHSELNMSSLELGDSALYFCASSPRGGDSGANVLTFGAGSRLTVL.

V gene TRBV6-5 combines with J gene TRBJ2-3; no firm D call. The V gene lost 2 bases and the J gene lost 6 bases, with 9 bases spanning the gap. The CDR3 loop spans 13 amino acids. Germline V lookup: CDR1 MNHEY, CDR2 SVGAGI. For the CDR3, the DNA is TGTGCCAGCAGTTACACCACTCGCGATACGCAGTATTTT. It is translated as CASSYTTRDTQYF.

V gene TRBV11-2 combines with J gene TRBJ1-3; unclear D gene. Germline CDR1 SGHAT, CDR2 FQNNGV. V was trimmed by 1 base and J by 2 bases, leaving 3 bases between them. This CDR3 is built from 13 residues. The CDR3 loop is CASSLATGNTIYF. The CDR3 region has the DNA TGTGCCAGCAGCTTAGCTACTGGAAACACCATATATTTT.

CDR3 region: CASSFSTTRNTGELFF. The CDR3 region has the DNA TGTGCCAGCAGTTTCTCGACGACTCGGAACACCGGGGAGCTGTTTTTT. J is TRBJ2-2 and V is TRBV27; D not resolved. The V end lost 3 bases, the J end lost 1 base, and 12 bases lay between the germline ends. CDR3 length: 16 amino acids. Germline lookup yields CDR1 MNHEY and CDR2 SMNVEV (reference sequence).

This chain connects TRBV5-4 to TRBJ1-1, with D possibly TRBD1 on 6 matching bases. The length of the CDR3 is 14 residues. Between the trimmed V and J ends, which lost 4 bases and 0 bases, there was a span of 10 bases. CDR1 is SGHNT and CDR2 is YYREEE in the germline V gene (reference sequence). The CDR3 DNA reads TGTGCCAGCAGCCAGGGACAATTGAACACTGAAGCTTTCTTT. This sequence encodes CASSQGQLNTEAFF.

The CDR3 coding sequence is TGTGCCAGCAGCTTGGACCAGGGGAACGAAAAACTGTTTTTT. Translating gives CASSLDQGNEKLFF. The rearrangement links TRBV5-6 to TRBJ1-4, with D tentatively TRBD1 (6 bases). From germline, CDR1 is SGHDT and CDR2 YYEEEE. CDR3 length: 14 amino acids. The germline V and J ends were trimmed by 0 bases and 8 bases, with 11 bases remaining between them. Filled out from reference TRBV5-6 and TRBJ1-4, the complete variable domain reads DAGVTQSPTHLIKTRGQQVTLRCSPKSGHDTVSWYQQALGQGPQFIFQYYEEEERQRGNFPDRFSGHQFPNYSSELNVNALLLGDSALYLCASSLDQGNEKLFFGSGTQLSVL.

The gene calls are TRBV5-1 and TRBJ2-1, with D perhaps matching TRBD2 (5 bases). CDR3 length: 13 residues. The V end lost 4 bases, the J end lost 10 bases, and 15 bases lay between the germline ends. The germline CDR1 and CDR2 sequences are SGHRS and YFSETQ. In DNA, the CDR3 is TGCGCCAGCAGCCCCAGACCCCGAGGGGAGCAGTTCTTC. Residues: CASSPRPRGEQFF.

In the case of this clone: Other DNA sequences in this specimen translate into the identical CDR3. The chain uses TRBV27 and TRBJ2-2; D is unclear. With 5 bases removed from V and 2 bases from J, the gap between germline ends came to 3 bases. The CDR3 spans 12 residues. From germline, CDR1 is MNHEY and CDR2 SMNVEV (reference sequence). The CDR3 reads CASSTNTGELFF. The CDR3 DNA reads as TGTGCCAGCAGTACTAACACCGGGGAGCTGTTTTTT.

This sequence joins TRBV6-1 and TRBJ2-1, with D possibly matching TRBD2 (6 bases). Trimming cost V 8 bases and J 4 bases, with 15 bases left between them. The CDR3 has 14 residues. Germline V gene lookup returns CDR1 MNHNS and CDR2 SASEGT. The CDR3 spells CASVGRRGYNEQFF. The CDR3, as DNA: TGTGCCAGCGTCGGCCGCCGGGGGTACAATGAGCAGTTCTTC.

V is TRBV6-1 and J is TRBJ1-6; the match to TRBD1 covers 7 bases. The CDR3 totals 15 residues. After removal of 4 bases from V and 8 bases from J, the junction contained 8 bases not matched to a gene. Germline CDR1 is MNHNS and CDR2 is SASEGT. CDR3 nucleotide sequence: TGTGCCAGCAGTGGAGCGACAGGGCGGGATTCACCCCTCCACTTT. It is translated as CASSGATGRDSPLHF.

This chain uses TRBV7-9 with TRBJ1-2; the match to TRBD1 covers 11 bases. Germline CDR1 SEHNR, CDR2 FQNEAQ (reference sequence). The CDR3 spans 15 residues. V was clipped by 1 base and J by 5 bases; unmatched bases: 3. As DNA, the CDR3 is TGTGCCAGCAGCTTAGTAGGGACAGGGGGTTATGGCTACACCTTC. As protein: CASSLVGTGGYGYTF.

The J gene is TRBJ1-1, the V gene TRBV28, with 9 bases matching TRBD1. Trimming cost V 5 bases and J 1 base; bases outside gene matches: 5. Per the germline V gene, CDR1 is MDHEN and CDR2 is SYDVKM. This CDR3 comprises 15 residues. The CDR3 DNA sequence: TGTGCCAGCAGTATACCGGGACAGGGGAACACTGAAGCTTTCTTT. Encoded protein: CASSIPGQGNTEAFF. Based on the CDR3 plus reference TRBV28 and TRBJ1-1, the full variable domain is DVKVTQSSRYLVKRTGEKVFLECVQDMDHENMFWYRQDPGLGLRLIYFSYDVKMKEKGDIPEGYSVSREKKERFSLILESASTNQTSMYLCASSIPGQGNTEAFFGQGTRLTVV.

The CDR3 reads CASSPDRGNTEAFF. The CDR3 nucleotides read TGTGCCAGCAGCCCGGACAGGGGGAACACTGAAGCTTTCTTT. This rearrangement joins TRBV5-4 to TRBJ1-1; 9 positions agree with TRBD1. This CDR3 is 14 amino acids long. Germline CDR1 SGHNT, CDR2 YYREEE (reference sequence). The V gene end was trimmed by 4 bases and the J gene end by 1 base; junction bases not matched to a gene: 2.

This chain joins TRBV7-9 and TRBJ2-5; 7 bases are a match to TRBD2. Germline CDR1 SEHNR, CDR2 FQNEAQ (reference sequence). CDR3 length: 13 amino acids. With 5 bases clipped from V and 2 bases from J, the junction kept 2 bases outside the gene matches. The CDR3 nucleotides read TGTGCCAGCAGCGGTAGCGGGCAAGAGACCCAGTACTTC. Amino acid sequence: CASSGSGQETQYF.

The chain has TRBV11-3 and TRBJ2-3; the D gene is possibly TRBD2 (7 bases). The CDR3 has 16 residues. In germline, CDR1 is SGHNT, CDR2 YENEEA. V gave up 5 bases and J gave up 2 bases, with 17 bases separating them. CDR3 protein: CASSPGAGAHTDTQYF. The DNA for the CDR3 is TGTGCCAGCAGCCCGGGGGCGGGGGCCCACACAGATACGCAGTATTTT.

The V gene is TRBV29-1, the J gene TRBJ2-5; 7 nucleotides line up with TRBD1. Germline values: CDR1 SQVTM, CDR2 ANQGSEA. With V trimmed by 0 bases and J by 1 base, 5 bases remained unmatched. The CDR3 has 15 amino acids. The CDR3 nucleotides read TGCAGCGTTGAAGATCGGGGACAGCCCCAAGAGACCCAGTACTTC. Protein sequence: CSVEDRGQPQETQYF.

The V and J genes are TRBV4-1 and TRBJ1-2; a weak D match, TRBD1 (5 bases). V gave up 3 bases and J gave up 5 bases, with 10 bases separating them. Germline V CDR1 and CDR2: MGHRA, YSYEKL. The CDR3 has 13 residues. CDR3 DNA: TGCGCCAGCAGCCAGCAGGGCCCTTATGGCTACACCTTC. Amino acid sequence: CASSQQGPYGYTF.

The genes are TRBV6-5 and TRBJ1-3; 10 bases map to TRBD1. With V trimmed by 5 bases and J by 1 base, 2 bases remained unmatched. Germline V gives CDR1 MNHEY, CDR2 SVGAGI. This CDR3 has 15 residues. CDR3: CASSRDRGSGNTIYF. The CDR3 DNA reads as TGTGCCAGCAGTCGGGACAGGGGATCTGGAAACACCATATATTTT.

V usage is TRBV7-9 and J usage is TRBJ2-7; 7 positions match TRBD2. V lost 7 bases and J lost 5; bases outside the gene matches: 11. Germline loops: CDR1 SEHNR, CDR2 FQNEAQ (reference sequence). The CDR3 loop spans 14 amino acids. The DNA of the CDR3 is TGTGCCAGCACCTGGGGCAGGGAGGGTGACGAGCAGTACTTC. Its translation is CASTWGREGDEQYF.

Here the CDR3 DNA reads TGTGCCAGCTCACCTAGACAGAACGCCAACTATGGCTACACCTTC. Translation gives CASSPRQNANYGYTF. This chain joins TRBV18 and TRBJ1-2; D perhaps matches TRBD1 (5 bases). The CDR3 runs 15 residues. Germline values: CDR1 KGHSH, CDR2 LQKENI. V lost 3 bases to trimming and J lost 2 bases, with 13 bases between them.

V and J are TRBV2 and TRBJ2-6, with D possibly matching TRBD1 (5 bases). Trimming removed 5 bases from V and 2 bases from J, with 16 bases in between. The CDR3 is made up of 17 amino acids. Germline V CDR1 and CDR2: SNHLY, FYNNEI. CDR3 in amino acids: CASSRSLGATGANVLTF. CDR3 DNA: TGTGCCAGCAGTAGATCGCTAGGGGCAACTGGGGCCAACGTCCTGACTTTC.

The rearrangement uses TRBV28 and TRBJ1-1; D remains ambiguous. The germline V and J ends were trimmed by 5 bases and 8 bases, with 12 bases remaining between them. The CDR3 consists of 12 residues. Germline CDR1 and CDR2: MDHEN and SYDVKM. In nucleotides, the CDR3 is TGTGCCAGCAGTGTTCATCCCCGGGAAGCTTTCTTT. Protein product: CASSVHPREAFF.